This T cell receptor (beta chain) is from a study of neurological immune-mediated disorders. TCRdb reanalysed the 5' RACE reads using MiXCR and keeps one entry per CDR3 protein. The top ten clones hold 4.6% of a sample with 55,000 to 80,000 distinct CDR3 sequences, 12% to 15% of them seen once. This CDR3 spans 14 amino acids. Trimming took 1 base from V and 2 from J, leaving 9 bases between them. Germline V CDR1 and CDR2: SGHTA, FQGNSA. Study-level points and caveats: The greatest degree of TCR clonal expansion was observed in HTLV-1-associated myelopathy, with the lowest in multiple sclerosis, below that of healthy controls. No CDR3 amino acid sequences were shared by expanded clones across subjects, suggesting private repertoires in all groups.

The sample holds many counts of this clonotype. Antigen specificity is unknown. Time point specified: longitudinal time-point 1 (baseline). The gene calls are TRBV7-2 and TRBJ2-7; D remains unclear. This receptor was identified in a female donor with HTLV-1-associated myelopathy (HAM/TSP). What was sequenced was PBMCs. The DNA of the CDR3 is TGTGCCAGCAGCTTAGTCGCCCGCACCTACGAGCAGTACTTC. Translated, it gives CASSLVARTYEQYF. The whole variable domain, filled in from reference TRBV7-2 and TRBJ2-7, reads GAGVSQSPSNKVTEKGKDVELRCDPISGHTALYWYRQSLGQGLEFLIYFQGNSAPDKSGLPSDRFSAERTGGSVSTLTIQRTQQEDSAVYLCASSLVARTYEQYFGPGTRLTVT.